The next 6 T cell receptor beta chains were all read from a single sample in a study of CD8 T cells in Susac syndrome. Reverse transcription of about 0.45 to 1 ug RNA used random hexamers. Using its own MiXCR run on the immunoSEQ multiplex PCR reads, TCRdb lists one record per CDR3 protein. The top ten clones hold approximately 0.12% of a sample with approximately 160,000 distinct CDR3 sequences, around 95% of them seen once. Source material: CD4+ T cells from PBMCs. Receptors originate from a human donor with Susac syndrome.

Written as DNA, the CDR3 is TGCAGCGTTGGTGGCGGGGGTCACTCCTACGAGCAGTACTTC. It encodes CSVGGGGHSYEQYF. The J gene is TRBJ2-7, the V gene TRBV29-1, with 7 nucleotides matching TRBD2. The V segment lost 4 bases and the J segment 0 bases; nucleotides outside the gene matches: 6. The CDR3 contains 14 residues. Germline V gives CDR1 SQVTM, CDR2 ANQGSEA.

This chain uses TRBV5-4 with TRBJ2-3, with 11 positions matching TRBD2. CDR1 and CDR2 (germline): SGHNT, YYREEE (reference sequence). Losses at the gene ends were 3 bases for V and 3 bases for J; bases not matched to a gene: 3. The CDR3 loop spans 15 amino acids. Here the CDR3 reads CASSYSGGETDTQYF. The DNA of the CDR3 is TGTGCCAGCAGCTATAGCGGGGGGGAAACAGATACGCAGTATTTT.

V usage is TRBV7-2 and J usage is TRBJ2-1; maybe TRBD2 (6 bases). V was cut by 1 base and J by 1 base, with 20 bases left in between. Germline CDR1 is SGHTA and CDR2 is FQGNSA. This CDR3 is built from 19 residues. The CDR3 DNA reads as TGTGCCAGCAGCTTAGTGATCATGTCGGGACTGGGATCCTACAATGAGCAGTTCTTC. Residues: CASSLVIMSGLGSYNEQFF.

The V and J genes are TRBV7-2 and TRBJ2-4, with 7 bases that match TRBD1. There are 13 residues in the CDR3. Germline V CDR1 and CDR2: SGHTA, FQGNSA. The V segment lost 6 bases and the J segment 7 bases; nucleotides outside the gene matches: 6. CDR3 protein: CASSFTGENIQYF. The DNA of the CDR3 is TGTGCCAGCAGTTTTACAGGGGAGAACATTCAGTACTTC.

This clonotype has a single count. This chain joins TRBV12-3 or TRBV12-4 and TRBJ2-3; a possible D gene is TRBD2 (5 bases). V lost 6 bases and J 7 bases, leaving 8 bases between the germline ends. The CDR3 has 11 residues. CDR3: CASSGVNTQYF. In nucleotides, the CDR3 is TGTGCCAGCAGCGGGGTGAATACGCAGTATTTT.

The chain joins TRBV7-2 to TRBJ2-5; D unresolved. The germline V gene encodes CDR1 SGHTA and CDR2 FQGNSA. Trimming cost V 6 bases and J 1 base, with 9 bases left between them. CDR3 length: 13 amino acids. In nucleotides, the CDR3 is TGTGCCAGCAGGAGGCCGGCCCAAGAGACCCAGTACTTC. Amino acid sequence: CASRRPAQETQYF. The full variable domain, with the rest looked up from reference TRBV7-2 and TRBJ2-5, is GAGVSQSPSNKVTEKGKDVELRCDPISGHTALYWYRQSLGQGLEFLIYFQGNSAPDKSGLPSDRFSAERTGGSVSTLTIQRTQQEDSAVYLCASRRPAQETQYFGPGTRLLVL.